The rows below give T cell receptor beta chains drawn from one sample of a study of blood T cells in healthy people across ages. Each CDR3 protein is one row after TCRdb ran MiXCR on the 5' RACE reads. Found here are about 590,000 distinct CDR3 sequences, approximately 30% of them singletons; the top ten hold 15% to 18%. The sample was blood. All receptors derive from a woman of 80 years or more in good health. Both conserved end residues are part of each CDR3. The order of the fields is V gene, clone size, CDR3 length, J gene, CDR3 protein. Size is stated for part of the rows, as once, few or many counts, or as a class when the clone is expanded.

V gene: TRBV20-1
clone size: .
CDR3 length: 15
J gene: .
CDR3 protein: CSARGQGAAPYEQYF

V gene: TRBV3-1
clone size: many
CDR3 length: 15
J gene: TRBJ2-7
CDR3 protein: CASSQDSTGTYEQYF

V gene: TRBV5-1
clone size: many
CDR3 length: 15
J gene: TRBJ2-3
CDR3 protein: CASSPGTSSPDTQYF

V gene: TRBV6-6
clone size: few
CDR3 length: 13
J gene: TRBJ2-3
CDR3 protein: CASSYPSGDTQYF

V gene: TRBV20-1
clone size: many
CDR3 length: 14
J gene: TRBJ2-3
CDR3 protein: CSASKSRRADTQYF

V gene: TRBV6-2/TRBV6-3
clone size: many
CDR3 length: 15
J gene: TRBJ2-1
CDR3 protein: CASIGLGGAHREQFF

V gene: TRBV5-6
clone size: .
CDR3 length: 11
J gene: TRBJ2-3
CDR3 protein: CGSSTADTQYF

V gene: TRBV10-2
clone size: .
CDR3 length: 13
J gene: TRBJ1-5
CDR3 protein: CASSEGGSQPQHF

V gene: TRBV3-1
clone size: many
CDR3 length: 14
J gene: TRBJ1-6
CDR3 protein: CASSQDLANSPLHF

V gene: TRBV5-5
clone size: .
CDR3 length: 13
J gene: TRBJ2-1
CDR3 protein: CASTDTQLNEQFF

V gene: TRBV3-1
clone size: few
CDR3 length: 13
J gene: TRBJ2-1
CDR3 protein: CASSQDPAGGMFF

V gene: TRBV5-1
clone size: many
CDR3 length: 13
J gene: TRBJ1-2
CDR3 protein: CASSPQGDYGYTF

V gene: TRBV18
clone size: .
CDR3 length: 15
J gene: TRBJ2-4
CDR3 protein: CASSPPEIAKNIQYF

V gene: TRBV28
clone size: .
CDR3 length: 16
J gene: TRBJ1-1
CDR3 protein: CASSYIGSGGNTEAFF

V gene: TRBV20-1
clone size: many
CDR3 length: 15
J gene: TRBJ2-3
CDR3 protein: CSARFRGGITDTQYF

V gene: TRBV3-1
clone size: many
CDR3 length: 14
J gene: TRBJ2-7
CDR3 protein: CASSQDPGWGEQYF

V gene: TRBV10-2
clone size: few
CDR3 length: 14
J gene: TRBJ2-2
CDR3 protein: CASGEQGYTGELFF

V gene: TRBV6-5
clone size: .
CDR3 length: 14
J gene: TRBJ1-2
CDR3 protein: CASSYPDRGYGYTF

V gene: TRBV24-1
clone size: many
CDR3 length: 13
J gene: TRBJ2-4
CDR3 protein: CATSDFSEDIQYF

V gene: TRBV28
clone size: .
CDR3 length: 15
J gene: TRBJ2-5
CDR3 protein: CASSSPTGGAAEGYF

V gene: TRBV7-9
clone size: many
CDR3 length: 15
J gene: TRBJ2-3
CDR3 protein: CASGLGAGGTDTQYF

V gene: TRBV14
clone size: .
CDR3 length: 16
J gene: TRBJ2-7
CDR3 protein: CASSQGLAGALDEQYF

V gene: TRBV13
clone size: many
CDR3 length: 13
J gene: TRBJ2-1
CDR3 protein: CASQSRQAGEQFF

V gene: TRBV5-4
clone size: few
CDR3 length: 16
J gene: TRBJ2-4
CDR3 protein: CASSLGRGLAKNIQYF

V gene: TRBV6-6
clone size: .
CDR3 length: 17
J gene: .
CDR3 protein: CASSYSKVNGPYSEQYF

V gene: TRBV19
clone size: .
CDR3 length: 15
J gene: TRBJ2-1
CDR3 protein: CASSSYAGQGGEQFF

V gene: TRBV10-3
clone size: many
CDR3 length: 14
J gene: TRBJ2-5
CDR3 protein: CAISEPNLQETQYF

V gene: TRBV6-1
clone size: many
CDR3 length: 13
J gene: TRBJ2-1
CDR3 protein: CASSVPLPNEQFF

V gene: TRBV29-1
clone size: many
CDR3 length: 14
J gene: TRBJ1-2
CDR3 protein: CSVVGGVENYGYTF

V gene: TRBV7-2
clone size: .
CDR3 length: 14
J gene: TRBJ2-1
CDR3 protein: CASSLTRLATEQFF

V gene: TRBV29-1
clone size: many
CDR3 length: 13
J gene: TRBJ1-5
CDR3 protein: CSARDNSNQPQHF

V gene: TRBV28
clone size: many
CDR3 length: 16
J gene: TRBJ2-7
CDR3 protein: CASRGGSGTESYEQYF